This T cell receptor beta chain was captured in a study of patients and donors after allogeneic stem cell transplantation. TCRdb re-derived calls from the RT-PCR reads in MiXCR, one entry per CDR3 protein. This table has about 410,000 distinct CDR3 sequences, about a sixth appearing once. Trimming removed 1 base from V and 1 base from J; junction bases left unmatched: 9. The CDR3 sequence is 17 residues long. The receptor comes from a human donor who was either an allogeneic HSCT recipient or a stem cell or donor lymphocyte infusion donor (not recorded which). It is not recorded whose cells these are; they may come from a transplant donor. The chain combines TRBV12-3 or TRBV12-4 with TRBJ2-5, with 7 bases fitting TRBD1. The specimen was blood, either unsorted or a sorted T cell fraction (not recorded which). CDR3 sequence (DNA): TGTGCCAGCAGTTTAGATAGTAGGACAGGCCTCCAAGAGACCCAGTACTTC. Protein: CASSLDSRTGLQETQYF.